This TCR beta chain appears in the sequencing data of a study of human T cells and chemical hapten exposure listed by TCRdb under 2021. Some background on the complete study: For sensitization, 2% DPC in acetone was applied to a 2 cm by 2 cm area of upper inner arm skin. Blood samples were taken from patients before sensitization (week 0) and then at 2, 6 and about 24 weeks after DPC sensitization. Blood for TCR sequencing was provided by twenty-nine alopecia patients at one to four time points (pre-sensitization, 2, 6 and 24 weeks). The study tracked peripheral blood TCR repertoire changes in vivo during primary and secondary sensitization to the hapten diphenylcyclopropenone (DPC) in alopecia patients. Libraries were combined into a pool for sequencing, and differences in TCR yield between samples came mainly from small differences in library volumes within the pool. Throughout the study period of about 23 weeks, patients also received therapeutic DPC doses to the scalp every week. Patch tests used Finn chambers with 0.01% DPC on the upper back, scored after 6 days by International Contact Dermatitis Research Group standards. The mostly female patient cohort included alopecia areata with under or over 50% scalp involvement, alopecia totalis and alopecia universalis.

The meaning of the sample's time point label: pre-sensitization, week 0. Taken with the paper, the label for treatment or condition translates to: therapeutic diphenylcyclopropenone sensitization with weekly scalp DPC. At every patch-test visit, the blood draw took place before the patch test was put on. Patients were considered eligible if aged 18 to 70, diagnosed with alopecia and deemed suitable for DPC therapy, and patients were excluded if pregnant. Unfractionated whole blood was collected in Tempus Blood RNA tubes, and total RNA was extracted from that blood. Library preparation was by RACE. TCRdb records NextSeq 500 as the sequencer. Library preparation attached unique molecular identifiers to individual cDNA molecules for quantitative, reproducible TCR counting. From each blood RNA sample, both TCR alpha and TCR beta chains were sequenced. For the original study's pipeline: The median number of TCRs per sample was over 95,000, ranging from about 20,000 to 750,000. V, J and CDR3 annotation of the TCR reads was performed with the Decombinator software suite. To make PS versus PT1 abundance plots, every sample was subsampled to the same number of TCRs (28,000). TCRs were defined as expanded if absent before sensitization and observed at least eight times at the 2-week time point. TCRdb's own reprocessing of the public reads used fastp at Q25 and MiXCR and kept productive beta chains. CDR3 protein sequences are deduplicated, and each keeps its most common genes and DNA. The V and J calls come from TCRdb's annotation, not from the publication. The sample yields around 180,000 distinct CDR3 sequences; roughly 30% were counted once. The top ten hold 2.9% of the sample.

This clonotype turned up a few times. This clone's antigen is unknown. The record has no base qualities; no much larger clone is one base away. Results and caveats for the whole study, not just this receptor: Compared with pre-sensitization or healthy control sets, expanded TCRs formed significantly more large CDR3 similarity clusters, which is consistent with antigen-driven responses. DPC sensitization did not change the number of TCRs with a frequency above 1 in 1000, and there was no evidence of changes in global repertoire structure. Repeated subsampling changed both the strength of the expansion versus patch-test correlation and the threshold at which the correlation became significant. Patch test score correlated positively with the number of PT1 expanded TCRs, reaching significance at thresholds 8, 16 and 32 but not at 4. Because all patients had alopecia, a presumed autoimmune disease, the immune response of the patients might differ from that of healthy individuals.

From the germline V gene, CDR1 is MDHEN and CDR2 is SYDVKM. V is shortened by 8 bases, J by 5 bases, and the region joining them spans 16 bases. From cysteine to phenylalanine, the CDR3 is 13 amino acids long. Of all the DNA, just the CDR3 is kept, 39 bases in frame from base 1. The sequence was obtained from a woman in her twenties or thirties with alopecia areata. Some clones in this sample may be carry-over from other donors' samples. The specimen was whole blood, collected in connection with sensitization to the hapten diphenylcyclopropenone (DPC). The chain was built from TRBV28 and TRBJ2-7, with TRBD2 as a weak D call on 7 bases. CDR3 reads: CASGGGGNDEQYF. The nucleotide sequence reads TGTGCCAGCGGGGGCGGGGGTAACGACGAGCAGTACTTC.